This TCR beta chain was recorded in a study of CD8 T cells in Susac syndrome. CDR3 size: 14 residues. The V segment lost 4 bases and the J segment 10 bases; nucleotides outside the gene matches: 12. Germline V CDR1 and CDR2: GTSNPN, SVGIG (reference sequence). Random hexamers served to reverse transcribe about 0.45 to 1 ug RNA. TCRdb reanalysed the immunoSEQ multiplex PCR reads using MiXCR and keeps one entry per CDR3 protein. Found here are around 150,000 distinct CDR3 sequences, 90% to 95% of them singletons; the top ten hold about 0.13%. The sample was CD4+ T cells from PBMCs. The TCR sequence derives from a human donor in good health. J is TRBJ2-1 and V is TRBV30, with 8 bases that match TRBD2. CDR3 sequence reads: CAWNPYGGANEQFF. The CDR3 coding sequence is TGTGCCTGGAATCCTTACGGGGGGGCCAACGAGCAGTTCTTC. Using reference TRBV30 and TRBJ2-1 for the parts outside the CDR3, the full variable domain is SQTIHQWPATLVQPVGSPLSLECTVEGTSNPNLYWYRQAAGRGLQLLFYSVGIGQISSEVPQNLSASRPQDRQFILSSKKLLLSDSGFYLCAWNPYGGANEQFFGPGTRLTVL.